This T cell receptor (beta chain) was profiled in a study of cytomegalovirus exposure and HLA in healthy donors. The overall study: A preliminary data release comprised roughly 85 million unique TCRs obtained from HLA-typed donors. Study conclusions and caveats: A previous analysis found most TCR beta V segments productive roughly 87% or roughly 30% of the time. TCR beta V- and J-gene trimming was later associated with a missense DCLRE1C variant.

Concerning this clone: The antigen remains undetermined.

The PCR was carried out with 60 Vbeta primers and 13 Jbeta primers. Clones were sequenced by immunoSEQ multiplex PCR, and TCRdb holds only the in-frame ones, with some missing. The table has roughly 180,000 clones, 80% to 90% seen once. The CDR3 has 13 residues. The J segment lost 5 bases and the V segment lost 1 base, leaving 2 bases of the junction unmatched. The V gene's germline CDR1 is GTSNPN and CDR2 SVGIG (reference sequence). This clonotype was obtained from a woman between 18 and 29 years old in good health and CMV-seronegative. Sample: PBMCs. This chain joins TRBV30 and TRBJ2-1; 7 bases line up with TRBD2. CDR3 DNA: TGTGCCTGGAGTGGCGGGAGCCACAATGAGCAGTTCTTC. Its translation is CAWSGGSHNEQFF.